These 11 T cell receptor beta chains share one sample of origin, sequenced in a study of response to subunit inactivated influenza vaccine (dated by TCRdb to the late 2010s). The receptor library was made with RT-PCR. The sequencer was an Illumina HiSeq 2500. TCRdb reanalyzed the raw reads on its own, using fastp at Q25 for trimming and MiXCR for clone calling, and kept in-frame beta chains. Rows merge per CDR3 protein into single entries with the most common DNA and genes. For this sample there are approximately 700,000 distinct CDR3 sequences; around a sixth appear just once. The top ten clonotypes cover 11% of the sample. The specimen was PBMCs from blood, collected about 11 days after vaccination. These receptors all stem from a man between 50 and 59 years old who received an inactivated influenza vaccine. Donor details come from another sample of the same person, matched by shared clones.

This clonotype was detected a few times. J is TRBJ1-3 and V is TRBV7-9, with a possible D match to TRBD1 (5 bases). This CDR3 contains 16 residues. CDR1 and CDR2 from the germline V gene are SEHNR and FQNEAQ (reference sequence). Trimming stripped 2 bases from V and 2 bases from J, with 13 bases between. CDR3 residues: CASSLSTAGPGNTIYF. CDR3 in DNA: TGTGCCAGCAGCTTAAGCACGGCAGGGCCTGGAAACACCATATATTTT.

This clonotype was seen only a few times. The chain links TRBV29-1 to TRBJ2-1, with D unresolved. Between the trimmed V and J ends, which lost 3 bases and 8 bases, there was a span of 8 bases. CDR3 length equals 11 residues. Per germline, CDR1 SQVTM and CDR2 ANQGSEA. CDR3: CSVDRLDEQFF. CDR3 sequence (DNA): TGCAGCGTTGACCGGCTGGATGAGCAGTTCTTC.

This clonotype was detected only a few times. V gene TRBV5-1 combines with J gene TRBJ1-6, with TRBD1 matching 9 bases. The CDR3 has 16 residues. V gave up 0 bases and J gave up 8 bases; unmatched junction bases: 6. Germline CDR1 reads SGHRS; CDR2 reads YFSETQ. This CDR3 is CASSLDRGLDYSPLHF. In nucleotides, the CDR3 is TGCGCCAGCAGCTTGGACAGGGGGCTCGATTATTCACCCCTCCACTTT. Combining the CDR3 with reference TRBV5-1 and TRBJ1-6 gives the whole variable domain KAGVTQTPRYLIKTRGQQVTLSCSPISGHRSVSWYQQTPGQGLQFLFEYFSETQRNKGNFPGRFSGRQFSNSRSEMNVSTLELGDSALYLCASSLDRGLDYSPLHFGNGTRLTVT.

The chain carries TRBV2 and TRBJ1-6, with D uncertain. The CDR3 covers 13 residues. From germline, CDR1 is SNHLY and CDR2 FYNNEI. V lost 7 bases and J lost 10, with 14 bases in between. CDR3 nucleotides: TGTGCCAGCACTATCCCCCCTAGATCACCCCTCCACTTT. Amino acid sequence: CASTIPPRSPLHF.

CDR3 coding DNA: TGCAGTGCTAGAGGACCACTAGCGACCCTAGCCAAAAACATTCAGTACTTC. The encoded protein is CSARGPLATLAKNIQYF. The V call is TRBV20-1, the J call TRBJ2-4, with TRBD2 identical over 7 bases. Germline CDR1 is DFQATT and CDR2 is SNEGSKA (reference sequence). V shed 1 base, J shed 0 bases, and the junction held 9 bases outside the gene matches. The CDR3 totals 17 residues.

The rearrangement links TRBV29-1 to TRBJ2-7; 9 bases agree with TRBD1. Trimming cost V 6 bases and J 3 bases; bases outside gene matches: 3. There are 12 residues in the CDR3. Germline V gene lookup returns CDR1 SQVTM and CDR2 ANQGSEA. CDR3 bases: TGCAGCGTCACGGACAGGGGCTACGAGCAGTACTTC. It yields the protein CSVTDRGYEQYF.

This clonotype was detected once. The rearrangement joins TRBV4-2 to TRBJ2-6, with TRBD2 matching 11 bases. This CDR3 is built from 17 residues. CDR1 LGHNA and CDR2 YNFKEQ come from the germline V gene. V gave up 4 bases and J gave up 3 bases; unmatched junction bases: 5. This CDR3 is CASSPTSGNGGANVLTF. In DNA form, the CDR3 reads TGTGCCAGCAGCCCGACTAGCGGGAATGGTGGGGCCAACGTCCTGACTTTC.

This clonotype has only a few counts. The rearrangement links TRBV10-3 to TRBJ2-5, with TRBD1 as a possible D gene (6 bases). Trimming took 8 bases from V and 4 from J, leaving 8 bases between them. The CDR3 contains 11 residues. Looked up from germline, CDR1 is ENHRY and CDR2 is SYGVKD. DNA for the CDR3: TGTGCCATCGGGGGCGGAGAGACCCAGTACTTC. Its protein product is CAIGGGETQYF.

V usage is TRBV5-1 and J usage is TRBJ1-4; D call uncertain. CDR1 is SGHRS and CDR2 is YFSETQ in the germline V gene. The CDR3 covers 16 residues. The V and J ends lost 3 bases and 8 bases respectively, with 20 bases between them. DNA for the CDR3: TGCGCCAGCAGCTCCACGGGCCCGTTTCAAGGGGAAAAACTGTTTTTT. It encodes CASSSTGPFQGEKLFF.

The chain combines TRBV20-1 with TRBJ2-7; TRBD2 aligns across 7 bases. With V trimmed by 4 bases and J by 0 bases, 6 bases remained unmatched. CDR1 and CDR2 (germline): DFQATT, SNEGSKA (reference sequence). CDR3 length equals 14 residues. In DNA, the CDR3 is TGCAGTGCTATGAGGCCGGGAGGCTCCTACGAGCAGTACTTC. Translating it yields CSAMRPGGSYEQYF.

The V and J genes are TRBV3-1 and TRBJ2-2, with TRBD2 matching over 9 bases. The CDR3 runs 15 residues. Germline trimming cut 6 bases from V and 0 bases from J; bases unmatched to any gene: 2. Germline CDR1 LGHDT, CDR2 YNNKEL (reference sequence). CDR3 DNA sequence: TGTGCCAGCAGAGCTAGCGGGGCGAACACCGGGGAGCTGTTTTTT. Protein product: CASRASGANTGELFF. The complete variable domain, with remaining parts taken from reference TRBV3-1 and TRBJ2-2, reads DTAVSQTPKYLVTQMGNDKSIKCEQNLGHDTMYWYKQDSKKFLKIMFSYNNKELIINETVPNRFSPKSPDKAHLNLHINSLELGDSAVYFCASRASGANTGELFFGEGSRLTVL.